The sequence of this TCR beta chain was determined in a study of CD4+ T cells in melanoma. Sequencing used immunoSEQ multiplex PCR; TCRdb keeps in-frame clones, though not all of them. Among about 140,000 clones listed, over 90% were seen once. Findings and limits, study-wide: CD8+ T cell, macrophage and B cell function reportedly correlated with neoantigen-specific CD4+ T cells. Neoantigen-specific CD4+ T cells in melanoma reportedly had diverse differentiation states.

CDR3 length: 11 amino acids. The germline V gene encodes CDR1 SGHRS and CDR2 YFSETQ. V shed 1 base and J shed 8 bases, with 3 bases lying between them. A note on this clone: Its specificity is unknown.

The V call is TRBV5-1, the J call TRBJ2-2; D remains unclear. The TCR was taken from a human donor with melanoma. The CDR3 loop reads CASSLSGELFF. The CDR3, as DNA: TGCGCCAGCAGCTTGTCTGGGGAGCTGTTTTTT.